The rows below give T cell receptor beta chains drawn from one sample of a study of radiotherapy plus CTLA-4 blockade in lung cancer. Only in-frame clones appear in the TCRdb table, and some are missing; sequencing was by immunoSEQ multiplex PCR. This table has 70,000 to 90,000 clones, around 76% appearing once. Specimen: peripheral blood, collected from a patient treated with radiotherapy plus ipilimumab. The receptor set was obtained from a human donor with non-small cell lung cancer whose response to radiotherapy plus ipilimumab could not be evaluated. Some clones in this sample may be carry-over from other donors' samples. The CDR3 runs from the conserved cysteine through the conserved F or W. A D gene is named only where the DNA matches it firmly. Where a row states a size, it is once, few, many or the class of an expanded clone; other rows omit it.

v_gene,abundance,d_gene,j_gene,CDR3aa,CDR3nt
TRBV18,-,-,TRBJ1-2,CASSPPSLYGYTF,TGTGCCAGCTCACCACCGAGTCTCTATGGCTACACCTTC
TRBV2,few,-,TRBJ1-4,CASSEALRGTNEKLFF,TGTGCCAGCAGTGAAGCGCTGAGAGGGACTAATGAAAAACTGTTTTTT
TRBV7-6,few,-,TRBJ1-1,CASSFGVSRGKYTEAFF,TGTGCCAGCAGCTTCGGAGTAAGTCGGGGAAAGTACACTGAAGCTTTCTTT
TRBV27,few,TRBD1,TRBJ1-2,CASRTGGNYGYTF,TGTGCCAGCAGGACAGGGGGCAACTATGGCTACACCTTC
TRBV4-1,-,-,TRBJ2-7,CASSQGPQVVYEQYF,TGCGCCAGCAGCCAAGGACCACAGGTGGTCTACGAGCAGTACTTC
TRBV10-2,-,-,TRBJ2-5,CASARGTGETQYF,TGCGCCAGCGCAAGAGGAACGGGAGAGACCCAGTACTTC
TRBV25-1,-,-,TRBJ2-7,CASGRVYEQYF,TGTGCCAGCGGGAGAGTTTACGAGCAGTACTTC
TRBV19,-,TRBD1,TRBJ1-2,CASSIRDRGGYGYTF,TGTGCCAGTAGTATACGGGACAGGGGTGGCTATGGCTACACCTTC
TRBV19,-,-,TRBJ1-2,CASSFPGEGNYGYTF,TGTGCCAGTAGTTTCCCAGGGGAGGGGAACTATGGCTACACCTTC
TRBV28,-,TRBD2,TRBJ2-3,CAAAGGLRDTQYF,TGTGCAGCAGCGGGGGGTCTCCGGGATACGCAGTATTTT
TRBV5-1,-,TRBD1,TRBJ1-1,CASSLGPTGVNTEAFF,TGCGCCAGCAGCTTGGGGCCGACAGGGGTGAACACTGAAGCTTTCTTT
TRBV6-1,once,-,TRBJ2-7,CASSLRSRSEQYF,TGTGCCAGCAGCCTACGATCACGGAGCGAGCAGTACTTC
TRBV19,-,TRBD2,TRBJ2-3,CASSRWSLAGIDTQYF,TGTGCCAGTAGTAGGTGGAGTCTAGCGGGAATAGATACGCAGTATTTT
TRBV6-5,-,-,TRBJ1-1,CASSEGVVNTEAFF,TGTGCCAGCAGTGAAGGGGTGGTCAACACTGAAGCTTTCTTT
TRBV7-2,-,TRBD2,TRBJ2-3,CASRLAGGPDTQYF,TGTGCCAGCAGACTAGCGGGGGGCCCAGATACGCAGTATTTT
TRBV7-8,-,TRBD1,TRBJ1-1,CASSLFGTVFAEAFF,TGTGCCAGCAGCTTGTTCGGGACAGTCTTTGCTGAAGCTTTCTTT
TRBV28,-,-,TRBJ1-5,CASSFLLQGVQPQHF,TGTGCCAGCAGTTTCCTCCTACAGGGCGTCCAGCCCCAGCATTTT
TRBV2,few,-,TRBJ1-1,CASTLNPNTEAFF,TGTGCCAGCACTCTAAATCCGAACACTGAAGCTTTCTTT
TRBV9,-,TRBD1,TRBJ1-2,CASSADRDFYGYTF,TGTGCCAGCAGCGCGGACAGGGACTTCTATGGCTACACCTTC
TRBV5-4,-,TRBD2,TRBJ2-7,CASSPWWSSGGANEQYF,TGTGCCAGCAGCCCTTGGTGGAGTAGCGGGGGGGCCAACGAGCAGTACTTC
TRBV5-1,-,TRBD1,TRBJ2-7,CASSLSGTGPSYEQYF,TGCGCCAGCAGCTTGTCCGGGACAGGGCCCTCCTACGAGCAGTACTTC
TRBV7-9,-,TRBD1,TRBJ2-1,CASAGTGVYNEQFF,TGTGCCAGCGCGGGGACAGGTGTTTACAATGAGCAGTTCTTC
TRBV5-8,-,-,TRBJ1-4,CASSKDSPTNEKLFF,TGTGCCAGCAGCAAAGACAGTCCCACTAATGAAAAACTGTTTTTT
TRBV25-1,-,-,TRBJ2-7,CASSEYKGGGDEQYF,TGTGCCAGCAGTGAATATAAAGGGGGAGGGGACGAGCAGTACTTC
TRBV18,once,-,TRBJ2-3,CASSPRNWGASDTQYF,TGTGCCAGCTCACCCCGGAATTGGGGCGCCTCAGATACGCAGTATTTT
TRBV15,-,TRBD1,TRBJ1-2,CATSRDGFDRVNYGYTF,TGTGCCACCAGCAGAGATGGTTTTGACAGGGTGAACTATGGCTACACCTTC
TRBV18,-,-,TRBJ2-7,CASSPRDSFSYEQYF,TGTGCCAGCTCACCACGTGACAGTTTCTCCTACGAGCAGTACTTC
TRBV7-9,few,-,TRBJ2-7,CASSSSSYEQYF,TGTGCCAGCAGCTCCTCGTCCTACGAGCAGTACTTC
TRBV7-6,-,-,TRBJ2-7,CASSLSGTGSYEQYF,TGTGCCAGCAGCTTAAGCGGGACAGGCTCCTACGAGCAGTACTTC
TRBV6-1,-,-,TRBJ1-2,CASRVRAYGYTF,TGTGCCAGCAGGGTGAGGGCGTATGGCTACACCTTC
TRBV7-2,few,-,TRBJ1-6,CASSFRTVYNSPLHF,TGTGCCAGCAGCTTTAGGACAGTCTATAATTCACCCCTCCACTTT
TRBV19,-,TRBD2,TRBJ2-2,CASMRLAGTGELFF,TGTGCCAGTATGAGACTAGCGGGGACCGGGGAGCTGTTTTTT
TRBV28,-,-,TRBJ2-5,CASSGGTQYF,TGTGCCAGCAGTGGCGGCACCCAGTACTTC
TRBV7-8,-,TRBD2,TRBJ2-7,CASSTSGFYEQYF,TGTGCCAGCAGCACTAGCGGCTTTTACGAGCAGTACTTC
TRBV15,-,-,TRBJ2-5,CATSRLGGETQYF,TGTGCCACCAGCAGACTAGGGGGAGAGACCCAGTACTTC
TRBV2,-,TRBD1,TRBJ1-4,CASSSSGTGLEKLFF,TGTGCCAGCAGTTCCTCCGGGACAGGCCTTGAAAAACTGTTTTTT
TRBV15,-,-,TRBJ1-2,CATSRDRGTYPNYGYTF,TGTGCCACCAGCAGAGATAGGGGGACATACCCTAACTATGGCTACACCTTC
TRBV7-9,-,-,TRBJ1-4,CASSPVMSLAPGEKLFF,TGTGCCAGCAGCCCAGTTATGTCTCTTGCGCCGGGTGAAAAACTGTTTTTT
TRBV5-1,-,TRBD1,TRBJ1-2,CASTQTGGNYGYTF,TGCGCCAGCACCCAGACAGGGGGGAACTATGGCTACACCTTC
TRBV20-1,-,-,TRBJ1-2,CSAQRVYGYTF,TGCAGTGCACAGAGGGTCTATGGCTACACCTTC
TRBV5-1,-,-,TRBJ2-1,CASSLGGATYNYNEQFF,TGCGCCAGCAGCTTGGGAGGAGCCACTTATAACTACAATGAGCAGTTCTTC
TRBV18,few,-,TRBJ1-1,CASSLSDRLANTEAFF,TGTGCCAGCTCATTAAGCGACAGGTTAGCGAACACTGAAGCTTTCTTT
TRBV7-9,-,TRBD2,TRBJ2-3,CASSRGAGGTDTQYF,TGTGCCAGCAGCCGTGGTGCGGGAGGCACAGATACGCAGTATTTT
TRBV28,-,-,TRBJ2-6,CASSLIVEGANVLTF,TGTGCCAGCAGTTTAATTGTGGAGGGGGCCAACGTCCTGACTTTC
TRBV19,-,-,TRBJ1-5,CASQKGESNQPQHF,TGTGCCAGTCAGAAGGGAGAAAGCAATCAGCCCCAGCATTTT
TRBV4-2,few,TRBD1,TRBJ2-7,CASSQDTWDRGYEQYF,TGTGCCAGCAGCCAAGATACGTGGGACAGGGGATACGAGCAGTACTTC
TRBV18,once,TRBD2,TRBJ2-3,CASSPPGLAGGPDGDTQYF,TGTGCCAGCTCACCACCTGGGCTAGCGGGGGGGCCGGATGGAGATACGCAGTATTTT
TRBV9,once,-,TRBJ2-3,CASSEPTDTQYF,TGTGCCAGCAGCGAGCCCACAGATACGCAGTATTTT
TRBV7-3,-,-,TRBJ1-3,CASSTGPSGNTIYF,TGTGCCAGCAGCACAGGCCCATCTGGAAACACCATATATTTT
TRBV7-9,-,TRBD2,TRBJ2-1,CASSSFRGGVSNEQFF,TGTGCCAGCAGCTCCTTTCGTGGGGGGGTCTCAAATGAGCAGTTCTTC
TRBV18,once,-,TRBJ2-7,CASSEGGGYEQYF,TGTGCCAGCTCCGAGGGAGGGGGTTACGAGCAGTACTTC
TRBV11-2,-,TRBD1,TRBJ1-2,CASSLGQGGSYGYTF,TGTGCCAGCAGCTTAGGACAGGGTGGGAGCTATGGCTACACCTTC
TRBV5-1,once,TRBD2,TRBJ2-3,CASRPSGGPSTDTQYF,TGCGCCAGCAGACCAAGCGGGGGACCTAGCACAGATACGCAGTATTTT
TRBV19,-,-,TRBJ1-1,CASRRDSIHTEAFF,TGTGCCAGTAGACGTGACTCTATTCACACTGAAGCTTTCTTT
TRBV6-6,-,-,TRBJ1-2,CASSRIAVGGYTF,TGTGCCAGCAGCCGGATAGCGGTTGGTGGCTACACCTTC
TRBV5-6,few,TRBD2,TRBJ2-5,CASSLREIAGLLETQYF,TGTGCCAGCAGCTTGAGGGAGATAGCGGGCCTTCTAGAGACCCAGTACTTC